These T cell receptor beta chains were read from a single sample in a study of cytomegalovirus exposure and HLA in healthy donors. Clones were sequenced by immunoSEQ multiplex PCR, and TCRdb holds only the in-frame ones, with some missing. This table holds over 130,000 clones, 65% to 85% found once. The specimen was PBMCs. The source of these receptors is a male donor in good health and CMV-seronegative. CDR3s include the opening cysteine and the closing phenylalanine or tryptophan. The order of the fields is CDR3 DNA, CDR3 protein, V gene, J gene, clone size, D gene. The D gene is left open where the match is weak. Only some rows state a clone size, as once, few, many or a class for expanded clones.

DNA: TGTGCCAGCAGCAGATCCGGGACAGGGGTCGGGCAGCCCCAGCATTTT
CDR3: CASSRSGTGVGQPQHF
V: TRBV7-2
J: TRBJ1-5
size: -
D: TRBD1

DNA: TGCAGCGTTGAAGGAATCCAGGGGTCGTATGGCTACACCTTC
CDR3: CSVEGIQGSYGYTF
V: TRBV29-1
J: TRBJ1-2
size: few
D: -

DNA: TGCTCCTCCAGGGGGCCCGCGGAGCACTATGGCTACACCTTC
CDR3: CSSRGPAEHYGYTF
V: TRBV10-1
J: TRBJ1-2
size: -
D: TRBD1

DNA: TGCGCCAGCAGCCAAAGCCCCGGACAGGGCGAGGTGCAGTTCTTC
CDR3: CASSQSPGQGEVQFF
V: TRBV4-1
J: TRBJ2-1
size: -
D: TRBD1

DNA: TGTGCCTGGAAAAGCTTCCGGAACACTGAAGCTTTCTTT
CDR3: CAWKSFRNTEAFF
V: TRBV30
J: TRBJ1-1
size: once
D: -

DNA: TGTGCCAGCAAAGTCCCCGGGAGCTCCTACAATGAGCAGTTCTTC
CDR3: CASKVPGSSYNEQFF
V: TRBV6-5
J: TRBJ2-1
size: once
D: -

DNA: TGCGCCAGCAGCCAGACAGGTCGCACAGATACGCAGTATTTT
CDR3: CASSQTGRTDTQYF
V: TRBV4-1
J: TRBJ2-3
size: -
D: -

DNA: TGTGCCAGCAGCCAGGGCACCACCGCCTACAATGAGCAGTTCTTC
CDR3: CASSQGTTAYNEQFF
V: TRBV7-3
J: TRBJ2-1
size: -
D: -

DNA: TGTGCCAGCTCCGGCGGGGCCTTGAACACTGAAGCTTTCTTT
CDR3: CASSGGALNTEAFF
V: TRBV18
J: TRBJ1-1
size: -
D: -

DNA: TGCAGCGCCGGGGACGTAAGCGGGAATGAAAAACTGTTTTTT
CDR3: CSAGDVSGNEKLFF
V: TRBV29-1
J: TRBJ1-4
size: -
D: -

DNA: TGCGCCAGCAGCTCGGGACCGGGAGCCGGAGAGACCCAGTACTTC
CDR3: CASSSGPGAGETQYF
V: TRBV5-1
J: TRBJ2-5
size: -
D: -

DNA: TGCGCCAGCAGCTTGGAGCCCAGCGGGAGGGAGCAGTTCTTC
CDR3: CASSLEPSGREQFF
V: TRBV5-1
J: TRBJ2-1
size: -
D: TRBD2

DNA: TGCGCCAGCAGCCACGGGACAGGGGGCTTCTCTGGAAACACCATATATTTT
CDR3: CASSHGTGGFSGNTIYF
V: TRBV4-3
J: TRBJ1-3
size: -
D: TRBD1

DNA: TGTGCCAGTATGATAGCGGGAGAAGACAATGAGCAGTTCTTC
CDR3: CASMIAGEDNEQFF
V: TRBV19
J: TRBJ2-1
size: -
D: TRBD2

DNA: TGTGCCAGCAGCTTGGTCTACCACGCCATTCAGTACTTC
CDR3: CASSLVYHAIQYF
V: TRBV5-8
J: TRBJ2-4
size: few
D: -

DNA: TGTGCCAGTAGACTAGCGGGAGTCGGCACCGGGGAGCTGTTTTTT
CDR3: CASRLAGVGTGELFF
V: TRBV19
J: TRBJ2-2
size: once
D: TRBD2

DNA: TGTGCCTGGAGTCTTGACGGGAGACCCCACGAGCAGTACTTC
CDR3: CAWSLDGRPHEQYF
V: TRBV30
J: TRBJ2-7
size: -
D: -

DNA: TGTGCCAGCAGCCTCACCGGGACAGGGGGTGAAAAACTGTTTTTT
CDR3: CASSLTGTGGEKLFF
V: TRBV6-6
J: TRBJ1-4
size: few
D: TRBD1

DNA: TGTGCTAGTGGCCCCGTCTCCTACGAGCAGTACTTC
CDR3: CASGPVSYEQYF
V: TRBV12-5
J: TRBJ2-7
size: -
D: -

DNA: TGCGCCAGCAGCTTGGACGGACTAGTTAGGTCAGATACGCAGTATTTT
CDR3: CASSLDGLVRSDTQYF
V: TRBV5-1
J: TRBJ2-3
size: -
D: TRBD2

DNA: TGTGCCAGTAGTACCATTGTAAGAGCTAGCACAGATACGCAGTATTTT
CDR3: CASSTIVRASTDTQYF
V: TRBV19
J: TRBJ2-3
size: once
D: -

DNA: TGTGCCAGCAGCAGGGACAGGGATCAAACAGATACGCAGTATTTT
CDR3: CASSRDRDQTDTQYF
V: TRBV5-4
J: TRBJ2-3
size: -
D: TRBD1

DNA: TGTGCCAGCAGCCAAGGGACTAGCGGGCACAATGAGCAGTTCTTC
CDR3: CASSQGTSGHNEQFF
V: TRBV5-8
J: TRBJ2-1
size: -
D: TRBD2

DNA: TGTGCCAGCAGAGGGACAACCCTTGGCTACACCTTC
CDR3: CASRGTTLGYTF
V: TRBV28
J: TRBJ1-2
size: once
D: -

DNA: TGCGCCAGCAGCACTAGCGGGAGCAGCACAGATACGCAGTATTTT
CDR3: CASSTSGSSTDTQYF
V: TRBV5-1
J: TRBJ2-3
size: -
D: TRBD2

DNA: TGCGCCAGCAGCTTGGGACTCCCCGGGGGGAATGAGCAGTTCTTC
CDR3: CASSLGLPGGNEQFF
V: TRBV5-1
J: TRBJ2-1
size: -
D: TRBD2

DNA: TGTGCCAGCAGCACTACTAGCGGGACGGTAGATACGCAGTATTTT
CDR3: CASSTTSGTVDTQYF
V: TRBV7-2
J: TRBJ2-3
size: -
D: TRBD2

DNA: TGTGCCAGCAGTGAATTAGTGGGACAGGGGTACTACGAGCAGTACTTC
CDR3: CASSELVGQGYYEQYF
V: TRBV6-1
J: TRBJ2-7
size: -
D: TRBD1

DNA: TGCGCCAGCAGCCAGATTCTAGCGGGAGAGGCAGATACGCAGTATTTT
CDR3: CASSQILAGEADTQYF
V: TRBV4-3
J: TRBJ2-3
size: -
D: TRBD2

DNA: TGTGCCTGGAGTGTAGGGACTACCGTCGAGCAGTACTTC
CDR3: CAWSVGTTVEQYF
V: TRBV30
J: TRBJ2-7
size: -
D: TRBD2

DNA: TGTGCCAGCAGCTTCGGGAGTAATGGTGGCTACACCTTC
CDR3: CASSFGSNGGYTF
V: TRBV7-2
J: TRBJ1-2
size: -
D: -

DNA: TGTGCCACCAGCAGGGGCGACAGACTGAACACTGAATCTTTCTTT
CDR3: CATSRGDRLNTESFF
V: TRBV15
J: TRBJ1-1
size: once
D: -

DNA: TGCGCCAGCAGCCAAGATCCACCCAGACAATGGACTGGGGGCGATGAGCAGTTCTTC
CDR3: CASSQDPPRQWTGGDEQFF
V: TRBV4-1
J: TRBJ2-1
size: -
D: -

DNA: TGTGCCAGCAGCTCTGGACTAGCCTACGAGCAGTACTTC
CDR3: CASSSGLAYEQYF
V: TRBV11-2
J: TRBJ2-7
size: -
D: TRBD2

DNA: TGTGCCAGCAGCTTAGGGGGCCAGGGGAAAGCTAATGGCTACACCTTC
CDR3: CASSLGGQGKANGYTF
V: TRBV5-4
J: TRBJ1-2
size: -
D: TRBD1

DNA: TGTGCCAGCAGTTACTCGATAACGGGCATACTCAGCGGGGAGTACTTC
CDR3: CASSYSITGILSGEYF
V: TRBV6-5
J: TRBJ2-7
size: -
D: TRBD2

DNA: TGCGCCAGCAGCCTAGGACTAGCGGGAGGTTCCTACAATGAGCAGTTCTTC
CDR3: CASSLGLAGGSYNEQFF
V: TRBV4-3
J: TRBJ2-1
size: -
D: TRBD2

DNA: TGCGCCAGCACCCGGGACAGGGGGCATGGTAATGAGCAGTTCTTC
CDR3: CASTRDRGHGNEQFF
V: TRBV5-1
J: TRBJ2-1
size: -
D: TRBD1

DNA: TGCGCCAGCAGCTGGGGAGGTGGACTAGCGGGAACCGGGGAGCTGTTTTTT
CDR3: CASSWGGGLAGTGELFF
V: TRBV5-1
J: TRBJ2-2
size: few
D: TRBD2

DNA: TGCGCCAGCAGCTTCGGGACAGGGGGCGAGGACACTGAAGCTTTCTTT
CDR3: CASSFGTGGEDTEAFF
V: TRBV5-1
J: TRBJ1-1
size: once
D: TRBD1

DNA: TGTGCCTGGACTGGGGGGGCCGTTGATGAGCAGTTCTTC
CDR3: CAWTGGAVDEQFF
V: TRBV30
J: TRBJ2-1
size: -
D: -

DNA: TGTGCCAGTAGCCCCACTAGCGGGACGGATGAGCAGTTCTTC
CDR3: CASSPTSGTDEQFF
V: TRBV19
J: TRBJ2-1
size: -
D: TRBD2

DNA: TGCGCCTGGTCCAGGGAGGCGGGCAATCAGCCCCAGCATTTT
CDR3: CAWSREAGNQPQHF
V: TRBV5-1
J: TRBJ1-5
size: once
D: -

DNA: TGTGCCACCAGCAGAGGAGCGGGACAGGGGTACAATGAGCAGTTCTTC
CDR3: CATSRGAGQGYNEQFF
V: TRBV15
J: TRBJ2-1
size: -
D: TRBD1

DNA: TGTGCCAGCAGCCCATGGGGGGGTCTCGGAAACACCATATATTTT
CDR3: CASSPWGGLGNTIYF
V: TRBV11-2
J: TRBJ1-3
size: many
D: -

DNA: TGTGCCAGTAGTTACTTTAACGGGGGATCATACGAGCAGTACTTC
CDR3: CASSYFNGGSYEQYF
V: TRBV19
J: TRBJ2-7
size: -
D: -

DNA: TGTGCCTGGAGTGCTAGCGGGCCGTACGGGGAGCAGTTCTTC
CDR3: CAWSASGPYGEQFF
V: TRBV30
J: TRBJ2-1
size: once
D: TRBD2

DNA: TGTGCCAGCAGCCAATCTCTAGCGGAGCCCTACGAGCAGTACTTC
CDR3: CASSQSLAEPYEQYF
V: TRBV7-7
J: TRBJ2-7
size: -
D: TRBD2

DNA: TGCGCCAGCAGCCTCTCAAGGGAACAGGGGTCGCTATATGGCTACACCTTC
CDR3: CASSLSREQGSLYGYTF
V: TRBV4-3
J: TRBJ1-2
size: few
D: TRBD1

DNA: TGTGCCAGCAGTGAGGGACAGTGGGCCTTCGGGATCCTTGTAGAGACCCAGTACTTC
CDR3: CASSEGQWAFGILVETQYF
V: TRBV6-1
J: TRBJ2-5
size: once
D: TRBD1

DNA: TGTGCCAGCAGCTTAAGCAGGGCGCGCTCTGAGACCCAGTACTTC
CDR3: CASSLSRARSETQYF
V: TRBV11-2
J: TRBJ2-5
size: -
D: -

DNA: TGTGCCAGCAGTCCCGGTAGGAGCCTCCACGAGCAGTACTTC
CDR3: CASSPGRSLHEQYF
V: TRBV27
J: TRBJ2-7
size: -
D: -

DNA: TGTGCCAGCAGTTCCAGGTACTTGAACACTGAAGCTTTCTTT
CDR3: CASSSRYLNTEAFF
V: TRBV27
J: TRBJ1-1
size: -
D: -